This T cell receptor (beta chain) came from a study of CD8+ T cells in alopecia areata. Study summary: Oral tofacitinib, 5 to 10 mg twice daily, was given in an open-label trial. Severity was scored as percentage of affected scalp area in treated patients. Study-level findings and limits: More clonal than normal scalp was lesional scalp, particularly alopecia totalis/universalis. Sharing of TCRs across patients appeared less clear than in mice, possibly for HLA-related reasons.

This clone has just a few counts. Its specificity is unknown. Germline assignment: CDR1 GTSNPN and CDR2 SVGIG (reference sequence). V lost 1 base and J lost 4; bases outside the gene matches: 0. The CDR3 runs 14 residues. Regarding treatment: oral pan-JAK inhibitor, 5-10 mg twice daily. The sequencing template was cDNA reverse transcribed from extracted RNA. Method: immunoSEQ multiplex PCR; TCRdb's copy keeps in-frame clones and lacks some. The sample gives a few hundred thousand clones, just over 65% of which show up once; 1.2% is in the top ten. The clonotype comes from a human donor with alopecia areata. This rearrangement joins TRBV30 to TRBJ2-7, with 14 nucleotides matching TRBD2. This specimen was CD4+ T cells sorted from blood, taken at approximately week 45, from a patient treated with tofacitinib. The CDR3 loop reads CAWSGTSGGYEQYF. DNA of the CDR3: TGTGCCTGGAGTGGGACTAGCGGGGGGTACGAGCAGTACTTC.